This T cell receptor (beta chain) came from a study of glioma-infiltrating T cells after dendritic cell vaccination. Study at large: Patients received autologous tumor lysate-pulsed dendritic cell vaccination between about 2002 and 2012. Study results and limitations: Few patients contributed both blood and tumor specimens.

Repertoires were generated with immunoSEQ multiplex PCR, while TCRdb's copy carries only in-frame clones and drops some. The repertoire includes over 90,000 clones, around 81% of them detected once, and over 9.5% sits in the top ten. Regarding this clone: Its specificity is unknown.

CDR1 and CDR2 (germline): ENHRY, SYGVKD. Trimming took 6 bases from V and 7 from J; bases not matched to a gene: 10. The CDR3 loop spans 14 amino acids. The chain couples TRBV10-3 to TRBJ2-7, with 9 positions matching TRBD1. Sample: blood, taken before dendritic cell vaccination. This TCR was recovered from a human donor with glioblastoma. The CDR3 region has the DNA TGTGCCATCAGACCGGGACAGGGATCTAGAGAGCAGTACTTC. This encodes CAIRPGQGSREQYF.